This TCR beta chain is from a study of T cells in Graves' hyperthyroidism and ophthalmopathy. Overall study findings and caveats: The authors' 13 V-J model separated ophthalmopathy from stable hyperthyroidism.

CDR1 is SQVTM and CDR2 is ANQGSEA in the germline V gene. CDR3 length: 15 amino acids. J lost 0 bases, V lost 7 bases, and 3 bases had no gene match. This clonotype was seen at least ten times. Its antigen remains unidentified. The investigators amplified TCR beta CDR3 regions from RNA transcripts. The TCR CDR3 was amplified in a first-round RT-PCR using the HTBI primer set. One entry per CDR3 protein, called by TCRdb with MiXCR from the multiplex PCR reads. The table shows around 600,000 distinct CDR3 sequences, with about 14% occurring only once. This TCR came from a woman in her fifties or sixties with Graves' ophthalmopathy. What was sequenced was blood. The rearrangement uses TRBV29-1 and TRBJ2-1, with 13 positions matching TRBD2. Here the CDR3 reads CSAGTSGTSYNEQFF. CDR3 DNA sequence: TGCAGCGCCGGGACTAGCGGGACCTCCTACAATGAGCAGTTCTTC.